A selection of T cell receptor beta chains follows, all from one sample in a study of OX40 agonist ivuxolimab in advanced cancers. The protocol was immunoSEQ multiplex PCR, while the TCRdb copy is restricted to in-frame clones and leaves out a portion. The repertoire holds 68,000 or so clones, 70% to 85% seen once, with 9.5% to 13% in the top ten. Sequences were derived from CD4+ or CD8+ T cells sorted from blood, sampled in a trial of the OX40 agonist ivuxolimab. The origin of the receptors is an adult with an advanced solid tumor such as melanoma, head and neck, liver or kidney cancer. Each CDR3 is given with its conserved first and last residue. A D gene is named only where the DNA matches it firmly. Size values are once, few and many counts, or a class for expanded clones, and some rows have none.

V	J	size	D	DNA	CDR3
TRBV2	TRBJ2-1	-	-	TGTGCCAGCAGTGCGGGGCAGAGCTCCTACAATGAGCAGTTCTTC	CASSAGQSSYNEQFF
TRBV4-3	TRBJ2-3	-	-	TGCGCCAGCAGCCAAGGGACCCCGCCAGATACGCAGTATTTT	CASSQGTPPDTQYF
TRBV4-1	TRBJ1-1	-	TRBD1	TGCGCCAGCAGCCGAGGGACAGGGCAGATGAGGTTGGGTACTGAAGCTTTCTTT	CASSRGTGQMRLGTEAFF
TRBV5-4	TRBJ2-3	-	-	TGTGCCAGCAGCCAGACTCATATCACAGATACGCAGTATTTT	CASSQTHITDTQYF
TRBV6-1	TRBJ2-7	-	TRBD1	TGTGCCAGCAGTGAAGGGCATGGGACAGGACCTTACGAGCAGTACTTC	CASSEGHGTGPYEQYF
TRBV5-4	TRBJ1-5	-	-	TGTGCCAGCAGCTTGGATAGCAATCAGCCCCAGCATTTT	CASSLDSNQPQHF
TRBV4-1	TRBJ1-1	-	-	TGCGCCAGCAGCCAAGTCCCTCCAGCGATGAACACTGAAGCTTTCTTT	CASSQVPPAMNTEAFF
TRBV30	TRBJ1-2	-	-	TGTGCCTGGACCTCGGGACACTCAAACTATGGCTACACCTTC	CAWTSGHSNYGYTF
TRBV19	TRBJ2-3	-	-	TGTGCCAGTAGTATAGTGGGCAGGGGAAGCACAGATACGCAGTATTTT	CASSIVGRGSTDTQYF
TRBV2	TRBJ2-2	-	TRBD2	TGTGCCAGCAGTGAATGGGGCGGGAGGAACACCGGGGAGCTGTTTTTT	CASSEWGGRNTGELFF
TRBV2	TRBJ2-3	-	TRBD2	TGTGCCAGCAGTGAATATCTATATTCGGGCGCGGGGGTCACAGATACGCAGTATTTT	CASSEYLYSGAGVTDTQYF
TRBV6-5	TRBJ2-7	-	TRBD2	TGTGCCAGCAGTTATACGCGGGAGCGGAACGAGCAGTACTTC	CASSYTRERNEQYF
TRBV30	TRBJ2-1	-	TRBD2	TGTGCCTGGAGTGTACGTCTAGCGGGATTCTATGAGCAGTTCTTC	CAWSVRLAGFYEQFF
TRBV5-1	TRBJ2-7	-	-	TGCGCCAGCAGCCCTCCGGCAGGGACCTACGAGCAGTACTTC	CASSPPAGTYEQYF
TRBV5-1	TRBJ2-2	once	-	TGCGCCAGCAGCTTGGGCAGGGAATCTGTTAACACCGGGGAGCTGTTTTTT	CASSLGRESVNTGELFF
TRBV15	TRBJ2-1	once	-	TGTGCCACCAGCAGAGATACAGGGTATGAGCAGTTCTTC	CATSRDTGYEQFF
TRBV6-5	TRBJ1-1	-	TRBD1	TGTGCCAGCAGAAAAACAGGGGGCACAGACCAAGCTTTCTTT	CASRKTGGTDQAFF
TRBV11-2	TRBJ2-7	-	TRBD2	TGTGCCAGCAGCCCGCTGCGGGGTAGCGGGAGAGGCTACGAGCAGTACTTC	CASSPLRGSGRGYEQYF
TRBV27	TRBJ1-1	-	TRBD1	TGTGCCAGCAGTTCTCTGGGGACAGGGATGAACACTGAAGCTTTCTTT	CASSSLGTGMNTEAFF
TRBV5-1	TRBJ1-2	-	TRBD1	TGCGCCAGCAGCTTGGGACAGGGGGCCTATGGCTACACCTTC	CASSLGQGAYGYTF
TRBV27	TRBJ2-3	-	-	TGTGCCAGCAGTCTGGGGCTCGGATCCCTAACAGATACGCAGTATTTT	CASSLGLGSLTDTQYF
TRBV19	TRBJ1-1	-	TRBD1	TGTGCCAGTAGTATATACCGGGACAGGGGTGTTAGAAACACTGAAGCTTTCTTT	CASSIYRDRGVRNTEAFF
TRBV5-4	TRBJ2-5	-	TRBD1	TGTGCCACCCGGGACAGGGTGGGAGAGACCCAGTACTTC	CATRDRVGETQYF
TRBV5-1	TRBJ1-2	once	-	TGCGCCAGCAGCCCCGAACAGGCTAACTATGGCTACACCTTC	CASSPEQANYGYTF
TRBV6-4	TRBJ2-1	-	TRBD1	TGTGCCAGGCCGGACAGGGGTCGACATGAGCAGTTCTTC	CARPDRGRHEQFF
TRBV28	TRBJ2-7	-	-	TGTGCCTCCTCCGAGACAGGCTACTACGAGCAGTACTTC	CASSETGYYEQYF
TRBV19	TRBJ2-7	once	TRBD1	TGTGCCAGTAGTATAGGCACCGGGACAGGGTCCTACGAGCAGTACTTC	CASSIGTGTGSYEQYF
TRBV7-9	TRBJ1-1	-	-	TGTGCCAGCAACGAGAAACAGGGAAAGACTGAAGCTTTCTTT	CASNEKQGKTEAFF
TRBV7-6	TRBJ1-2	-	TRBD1	TGTGCCAGCAGCCCGGGACAGGGTGGCTATGGCTACACCTTC	CASSPGQGGYGYTF
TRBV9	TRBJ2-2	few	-	TGTGCCAGCAGCGTAGACGGTGGCGGGGAGCTGTTTTTT	CASSVDGGGELFF
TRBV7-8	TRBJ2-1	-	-	TGTGCCAGCAGCTCGCGGAGAGAACGCCCCCAGGATGAGCAGTTCTTC	CASSSRRERPQDEQFF
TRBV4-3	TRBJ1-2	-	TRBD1	TGCGCCAGCACCAAGGACAGGGCAGGGGGCTACACCTTC	CASTKDRAGGYTF
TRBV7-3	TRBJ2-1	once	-	TGTGCCAGCAGCTTAAGGACACTAGACAATGAGCAGTTCTTC	CASSLRTLDNEQFF
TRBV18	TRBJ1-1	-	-	TGTGCCAGCTCACCTCTCAGGGGTGTAGTTTTGGACACTGAAGCTTTCTTT	CASSPLRGVVLDTEAFF
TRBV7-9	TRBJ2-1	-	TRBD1	TGTGCCAGCAGCTTAGGGACAGGGGGCAATGAGCAGTTCTTC	CASSLGTGGNEQFF
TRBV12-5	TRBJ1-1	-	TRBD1	TGTGCTAGTGGTTTGGTACGAGGTGGGACAGACAACACTGAAGCTTTCTTT	CASGLVRGGTDNTEAFF
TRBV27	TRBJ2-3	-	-	TGTGCCAGCAGTCCAGGTCCTCGGGATACGCAGTATTTT	CASSPGPRDTQYF
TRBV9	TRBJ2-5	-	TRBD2	TGTGCCAGCAGCCCTAGGACTAGCGTTTGGGAGACCCAGTACTTC	CASSPRTSVWETQYF
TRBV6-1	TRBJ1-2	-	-	TGTGCCAGCAGTGAAGCCGGGACAACCCCTGGCTACACCTTC	CASSEAGTTPGYTF